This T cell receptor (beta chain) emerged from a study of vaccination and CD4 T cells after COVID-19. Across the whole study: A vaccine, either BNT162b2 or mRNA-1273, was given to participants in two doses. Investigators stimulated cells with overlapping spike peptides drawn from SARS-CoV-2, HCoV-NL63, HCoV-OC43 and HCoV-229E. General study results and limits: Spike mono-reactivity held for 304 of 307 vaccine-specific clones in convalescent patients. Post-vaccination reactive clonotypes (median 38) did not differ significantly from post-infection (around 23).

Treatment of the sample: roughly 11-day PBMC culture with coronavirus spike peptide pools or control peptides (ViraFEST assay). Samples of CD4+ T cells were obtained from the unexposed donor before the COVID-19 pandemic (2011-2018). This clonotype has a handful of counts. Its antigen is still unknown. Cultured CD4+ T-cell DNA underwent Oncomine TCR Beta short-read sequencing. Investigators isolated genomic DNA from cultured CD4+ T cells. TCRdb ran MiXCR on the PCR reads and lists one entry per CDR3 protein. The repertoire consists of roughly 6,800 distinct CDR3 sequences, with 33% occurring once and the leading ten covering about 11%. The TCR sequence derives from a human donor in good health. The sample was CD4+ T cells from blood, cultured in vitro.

For the CDR3, the DNA is TGCAGTGCTAAACTAGTGGTCCAAGAGACCCAGTACTTC. Encoded protein: CSAKLVVQETQYF. The chain couples TRBV20-1 to TRBJ2-5; possibly TRBD2 for D (5 bases). The CDR3 contains 13 residues. V was shortened by 4 bases and J by 1 base, with 10 bases between the two germline ends. The germline gives CDR1 DFQATT, CDR2 SNEGSKA (reference sequence).